The sequence of this TCR beta chain was determined in a study of cytomegalovirus exposure and HLA in healthy donors. Study-wide results and caveats: A later analysis showed HLA-associated TCR beta chains outstripping equally common others in clonal expansion. Presence/absence analyses assumed roughly uniform sequencing depth across donors.

Researchers ran the PCR with 60 Vbeta and 13 Jbeta primers. Only in-frame clones appear in the TCRdb table, and some are missing; sequencing was by immunoSEQ multiplex PCR. Altogether 200,000 or so clones are present, roughly 83% being singletons, with the ten largest covering 0.2% to 0.3%. To note about this clone: Its specificity is unknown.

From germline, CDR1 is SNHLY and CDR2 FYNNEI. Trimming shortened V by 2 bases and J by 0 bases, and 13 bases separated the two germline ends. The CDR3 is 17 amino acids. The material sequenced was PBMCs. This chain links TRBV2 with TRBJ2-2, with D perhaps TRBD2 (5 bases). The receptor comes from a boy under 18 in good health and CMV-seronegative. In DNA, the CDR3 is TGTGCCAGCAGTGAATTGGCTAGCCTCACGAACACCGGGGAGCTGTTTTTT. Translating it yields CASSELASLTNTGELFF.